The 9 T cell receptor beta chains listed next were all sequenced from one sample in a study of blood T cell repertoires in COVID-19. Using immunoSEQ multiplex PCR, the repertoire was profiled, and TCRdb retains in-frame clones only, with some absent. This sample yields some 140,000 clones, of which over 80% are seen a single time; 2% to 2.5% belongs to the top ten. The material sequenced was peripheral blood. All receptors derive from a man aged 50-60 years with active COVID-19.

Comment on this clone: The junction shows a germline mismatch at one end, possibly a read error. This chain links TRBV3-1 (or the pseudogene TRBV3-2) with TRBJ1-1; perhaps TRBD1 as D (5 bases). The CDR3 runs 12 residues. Per the germline V gene, CDR1 is LGHDT and CDR2 is YNNKEL (reference sequence). The chain's CDR3 is CAGSQPGRGAFF. The DNA for the CDR3 is TGTGCCGGCAGCCAGCCAGGGCGAGGAGCTTTCTTT.

The gene calls are TRBV9 and TRBJ1-4; D is uncertain. In germline, CDR1 is SGDLS, CDR2 YYNGEE. The CDR3 loop spans 16 amino acids. Trimming stripped 0 bases from V and 6 bases from J, with 15 bases between. The CDR3 protein is CASSVGWQTSDEKLFF. Written as DNA, the CDR3 is TGTGCCAGCAGCGTAGGTTGGCAGACTTCGGATGAAAAACTGTTTTTT.

CDR3 amino acids: CASSDRSGVVWETQYF. CDR3 DNA: TGTGCCAGCAGTGACAGGTCAGGGGTGGTTTGGGAGACCCAGTACTTC. V usage is TRBV27 and J usage is TRBJ2-5, with D maybe TRBD1 (6 bases). The CDR3 sequence is 16 residues long. V lost 5 bases and J lost 5, with 21 bases in between. Germline loops: CDR1 MNHEY, CDR2 SMNVEV (reference sequence).

This rearrangement joins TRBV30 to TRBJ1-5; no firm D call. The CDR3 has 14 residues. Trimming removed 3 bases at V and 1 base at J, with 10 bases between. Germline V gene lookup returns CDR1 GTSNPN and CDR2 SVGIG (reference sequence). The CDR3 loop reads CAWSFGVSNQPQHF. In DNA form, the CDR3 reads TGTGCCTGGAGCTTCGGGGTAAGCAATCAGCCCCAGCATTTT.

This chain uses TRBV6-4 with TRBJ2-2; 8 bases align to TRBD2. V dropped 3 bases and J dropped 6; count of bases not matched to a gene: 6. This CDR3 comprises 15 residues. CDR1 is MRHNA and CDR2 is SNTAGT in the germline V gene. This chain's CDR3 is CASSDRSGGAGELFF. CDR3 nucleotides: TGTGCCAGCAGTGATAGGTCGGGGGGGGCCGGGGAGCTGTTTTTT.

This chain joins TRBV10-1 and TRBJ2-1, with 11 positions matching TRBD2. J lost 7 bases, V lost 3 bases, and 14 bases had no gene match. CDR3 size: 18 residues. Germline CDR1 and CDR2: WNHNN and SYGVQD (reference sequence). The CDR3 sequence: CASSEGLVVAGGKNEQFF. DNA for the CDR3: TGCGCCAGCAGTGAAGGATTGGTTGTAGCGGGGGGGAAAAATGAGCAGTTCTTC.

V and J are TRBV6-2 or TRBV6-3 and TRBJ2-7; D unresolved. CDR1 and CDR2 from the germline V gene are MNHEY and SVGEGT. CDR3 length equals 11 residues. V lost 5 bases to trimming and J lost 1 base, with 3 bases between them. The CDR3 loop reads CASSQSYEQYF. The CDR3 DNA follows: TGTGCCAGCAGTCAATCCTACGAGCAGTACTTC.

In this sample, this clone turned up a few times. Within the sample, other DNA sequences also encode this same CDR3. This chain joins TRBV18 and TRBJ1-1, with no clear D. CDR1 is KGHSH and CDR2 is LQKENI in the germline V gene. The ends were cut back, 1 base at V and 1 base at J, with 4 bases in the middle. The CDR3 is made up of 13 amino acids. CDR3 sequence: CASSPRQNTEAFF. CDR3 nucleotide sequence: TGTGCCAGCTCACCACGACAGAACACTGAAGCTTTCTTT.

The rearrangement uses TRBV4-1 and TRBJ1-1; D might be TRBD1 (6 bases). This CDR3 region has 14 residues. V lost 0 bases and J lost 4, with 9 bases in between. CDR1 and CDR2 (germline): MGHRA, YSYEKL. In nucleotides, the CDR3 is TGCGCCAGCAGCCAAGAGAACAGGGTCACTGAAGCTTTCTTT. It translates to CASSQENRVTEAFF.